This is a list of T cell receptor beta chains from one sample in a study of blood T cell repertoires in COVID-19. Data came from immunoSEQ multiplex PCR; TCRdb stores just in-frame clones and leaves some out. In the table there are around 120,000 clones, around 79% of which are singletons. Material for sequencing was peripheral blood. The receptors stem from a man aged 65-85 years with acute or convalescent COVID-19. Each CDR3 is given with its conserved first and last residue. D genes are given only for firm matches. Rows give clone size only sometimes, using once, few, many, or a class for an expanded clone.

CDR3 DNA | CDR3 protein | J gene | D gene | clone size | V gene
TGTGCCAGCAGCTTATACGCGGGCTCCTACAATGAGCAGTTCTTC | CASSLYAGSYNEQFF | TRBJ2-1 | . | . | TRBV7-2
TGCGCCAGCAGCTACGGGACAGGGAGCAATCAGCCCCAGCATTTT | CASSYGTGSNQPQHF | TRBJ1-5 | TRBD1 | . | TRBV5-1
TGTGCCAGCAGTTACTCCGTAACTGGGGCCATGAACACTGAAGCTTTCTTT | CASSYSVTGAMNTEAFF | TRBJ1-1 | . | few | TRBV6-2/TRBV6-3
TGTGCCAGCAGCGATGTGAGGAACGTCCTGACTTTC | CASSDVRNVLTF | TRBJ2-6 | . | . | TRBV6-2/TRBV6-3
TGTGCCAGCAGTCCCCTGGACAGGGCACGCTATGGCTACACCTTC | CASSPLDRARYGYTF | TRBJ1-2 | TRBD1 | . | TRBV27
TGTGCCAGCAGCTTGAGACTCTTTAGCGGGGGCCTCTTCGCCTACGAGCAGTACTTC | CASSLRLFSGGLFAYEQYF | TRBJ2-7 | TRBD2 | . | TRBV5-6
TGCGCCAGCAGACCACCCCCCAGGGGGCCAGAGACAGATACGCAGTATTTT | CASRPPPRGPETDTQYF | TRBJ2-3 | TRBD1 | once | TRBV5-1
TGCGCCAGCAGCCAAGTCTTGAGGCGGGGGGGCCCAGAGACCCAGTACTTC | CASSQVLRRGGPETQYF | TRBJ2-5 | TRBD2 | once | TRBV4-3
TGTGCCATCAGTGAGTCGGGCAGGGGCGACGAGCAGTACTTC | CAISESGRGDEQYF | TRBJ2-7 | . | . | TRBV10-3
TGCGCCAGCAGCCAAGATGCGGCAGTTAATCAGCCCCAGCATTTT | CASSQDAAVNQPQHF | TRBJ1-5 | . | . | TRBV4-3
TGTGCCAGCCGGGACAGGGGGAACACTGAAGCTTTCTTT | CASRDRGNTEAFF | TRBJ1-1 | TRBD1 | . | TRBV10-3
TGTGCCAGCAGACAAGGACAGGGGACCGGTATCTATGGCTACACCTTC | CASRQGQGTGIYGYTF | TRBJ1-2 | TRBD1 | . | TRBV7-8
TGTGCCAGCAGCCAATATGCAGGGGAGACCCAGTACTTC | CASSQYAGETQYF | TRBJ2-5 | . | . | TRBV3-1/TRBV3-2
TGTGCCAGTAGTTCCCGGGAATGGCGTCTCCAAGAGACCCAGTACTTC | CASSSREWRLQETQYF | TRBJ2-5 | . | . | TRBV19
TGTGCCAGCCACTCGGGAGGGGTGAGAGGGGCCAACGTCCTGACTTTC | CASHSGGVRGANVLTF | TRBJ2-6 | TRBD2 | once | TRBV7-9
TGTGCTAGTGGTTTCGGCCTGGGTAGGGAGGCTTTCTTT | CASGFGLGREAFF | TRBJ1-1 | . | . | TRBV12-5
TGTGCCAGCAGCTTATGGCGGCACACTGAAGCTTTCTTT | CASSLWRHTEAFF | TRBJ1-1 | . | once | TRBV11-3
TGTGCCAGCAGCGTAGAAGTAGGGAGGAGTTCACCCCTCCACTTT | CASSVEVGRSSPLHF | TRBJ1-6 | . | . | TRBV9
TGTGCCAGCAGTCGGAACACTGAAGCTTTCTTT | CASSRNTEAFF | TRBJ1-1 | . | once | TRBV6-2/TRBV6-3
TGTGCCAGCTCACCCAGGCCAGGTGAAGCTTTCTTT | CASSPRPGEAFF | TRBJ1-1 | . | . | TRBV18
TGCGCCAGCAGCATGGACAGAGGAGGAACTGAAGCTTTCTTT | CASSMDRGGTEAFF | TRBJ1-1 | . | . | TRBV5-1
TGTGCCAGCAGCTCCCAAAGAGCGCCATACAATGAGCAGTTCTTC | CASSSQRAPYNEQFF | TRBJ2-1 | . | . | TRBV11-2
TGTGCCAGCAGCGTGGGACTAGCGGGGAACACAGATACGCAGTATTTT | CASSVGLAGNTDTQYF | TRBJ2-3 | TRBD2 | . | TRBV5-4
TGTGCCAGCAGTGAAGCGGGGACAGGGGGCACTGAAGCTTTCTTT | CASSEAGTGGTEAFF | TRBJ1-1 | TRBD1 | . | TRBV6-1
TGTGCCAGCAGCCGAGGACTAGCGGGGGATCGAGGCACAGATACGCAGTATTTT | CASSRGLAGDRGTDTQYF | TRBJ2-3 | TRBD2 | many | TRBV5-8
TGTGCCAGCAGCCAGCGCCAATCCCAAGAGACCCAGTACTTC | CASSQRQSQETQYF | TRBJ2-5 | . | few | TRBV3-1/TRBV3-2
TGTGCCAGTAGTATTGGGACAGGTAGGAAAGAGACCCAGTACTTC | CASSIGTGRKETQYF | TRBJ2-5 | TRBD1 | . | TRBV19
TGTGCCAGCTCACCCGGACAGCAGCCCCAGCATTTT | CASSPGQQPQHF | TRBJ1-5 | . | once | TRBV18
TGTGCCAGCAGCGATCTAGCGGGGGGCTGGGAGACCCAGTACTTC | CASSDLAGGWETQYF | TRBJ2-5 | TRBD2 | few | TRBV5-4
TGTGCCAGTAGTAAGTCTAGAGGACAATCTTTCCGCCCCGCTGAAAAACTGTTTTTT | CASSKSRGQSFRPAEKLFF | TRBJ1-4 | . | . | TRBV19
TGTGCCAGCAGCTTAGCTAGCGGGGCTACAGATACGCAGTATTTT | CASSLASGATDTQYF | TRBJ2-3 | TRBD2 | . | TRBV7-2
TGTGCCAGCAGCTTATTCTTAGAGACCCAGTACTTC | CASSLFLETQYF | TRBJ2-5 | . | . | TRBV7-2
TGTGCCAGCAGTGACCGACAGTTCAACTATGGCTACACCTTC | CASSDRQFNYGYTF | TRBJ1-2 | . | few | TRBV27
TGTGCCAGCAGGGGACAGGGTTTTAACTATGGCTACACCTTC | CASRGQGFNYGYTF | TRBJ1-2 | TRBD1 | few | TRBV7-9
TGTGCCAGCAGTGTAGTTGCGGGGGGCCAAGGTACGCAGTATTTT | CASSVVAGGQGTQYF | TRBJ2-3 | TRBD2 | few | TRBV2
TGTGCCACCAGTGATCCGACAGGGGGCCCTGAAGCTTTCTTT | CATSDPTGGPEAFF | TRBJ1-1 | TRBD1 | . | TRBV24-1
TGTGCCAGCAGCGTAGCCCCTGGGGGGTCCGGGGCCAACGTCCTGACTTTC | CASSVAPGGSGANVLTF | TRBJ2-6 | . | . | TRBV9
TGTGCCAGCAGTTACCACGAGGCGTCGGGCTACACCTTC | CASSYHEASGYTF | TRBJ1-2 | . | . | TRBV6-2/TRBV6-3
TGTGCCAGTAGGACCCGAGGGGGCTCTCCCTATGGCTACACCTTC | CASRTRGGSPYGYTF | TRBJ1-2 | TRBD1 | once | TRBV19
TGTGCCAGCAGGACATTTCTTCATAGCGGGGGGGTCACAGATACGCAGTATTTT | CASRTFLHSGGVTDTQYF | TRBJ2-3 | TRBD2 | once | TRBV27
TGTGCCAGCAGTGACAGTGCGGTGGATGGCTACACCTTC | CASSDSAVDGYTF | TRBJ1-2 | . | . | TRBV6-1
TGTGCCAGTAGTCCCCAGTGGACAGGGGTTGCCAAAAACATTCAGTACTTC | CASSPQWTGVAKNIQYF | TRBJ2-4 | TRBD1 | . | TRBV19
TGTGCCAGCAGTGCTCGGTGGGCCCGTACAGATACGCAGTATTTT | CASSARWARTDTQYF | TRBJ2-3 | . | . | TRBV2
TGTGCCAGTAGTATAGAAAGGGGCAAAACTGAAGCTTTCTTT | CASSIERGKTEAFF | TRBJ1-1 | . | once | TRBV19
TGTGCCGGGGGGGCGGAACCCACCGGGGAGCTGTTTTTT | CAGGAEPTGELFF | TRBJ2-2 | . | once | TRBV12-3/TRBV12-4
TGTGCCAGTAGAAGCGGACAGGGAAGCCGTGAAGCTTTCTTT | CASRSGQGSREAFF | TRBJ1-1 | TRBD1 | . | TRBV19
TGTGCCAGCTCACCGCAGGGGATGAACACTGAAGCTTTCTTT | CASSPQGMNTEAFF | TRBJ1-1 | . | . | TRBV18
TGTGCCAGCAGCCCGACAGGGTACAATCAGCCCCAGCATTTT | CASSPTGYNQPQHF | TRBJ1-5 | TRBD1 | . | TRBV3-1/TRBV3-2
TGTGCCAGCAGCTTGGCGGGGGTAGGCGACAATGAGCAGTTCTTC | CASSLAGVGDNEQFF | TRBJ2-1 | TRBD2 | . | TRBV13
TGCGCCAGCAGCTTAGAGCAGGGGGTGACTGAAGCTTTCTTT | CASSLEQGVTEAFF | TRBJ1-1 | TRBD1 | . | TRBV5-1
TGTGCCAGCAGCTCCCCGGTACAGCTGAACACTGAAGCTTTCTTT | CASSSPVQLNTEAFF | TRBJ1-1 | . | . | TRBV5-4
TGTGCCATCACTCCCCGCCCCCCCGAGGGGCAGTACTTC | CAITPRPPEGQYF | TRBJ2-7 | . | . | TRBV10-3
TGTGCCAGCAGCTTAGAGGGCAGGGGGCAAAATGAAAAACTGTTTTTT | CASSLEGRGQNEKLFF | TRBJ1-4 | TRBD1 | . | TRBV7-6
TGTGCCAGCAGCTGCTGGACTAGCGCCCTTATGATCTCCTACGAGCAGTACTTC | CASSCWTSALMISYEQYF | TRBJ2-7 | TRBD2 | once | TRBV7-2
TGTGCCAGCAGGAGTTTCGACAGACCAACAGATACGCAGTATTTT | CASRSFDRPTDTQYF | TRBJ2-3 | . | once | TRBV7-9
TGTGCCAGTAGTATGGAGGCAGGGGTAAACTATGGCTACACCTTC | CASSMEAGVNYGYTF | TRBJ1-2 | . | . | TRBV19
TGTGCCAGCAGCTACCGACAGGGACCCTACGAGCAGTACTTC | CASSYRQGPYEQYF | TRBJ2-7 | TRBD1 | . | TRBV7-2
TGTGCCAGCAGCTTAGGGACTTCGAGAGACAGTGAGCAGTTCTTC | CASSLGTSRDSEQFF | TRBJ2-1 | . | . | TRBV7-3
TGTGCCAGCAGCTTAGAGAGGTACGAGCAGTACTTC | CASSLERYEQYF | TRBJ2-7 | . | . | TRBV7-8
TGTGCCAGCAGTTATGTATTATACGAGCAGTACTTC | CASSYVLYEQYF | TRBJ2-7 | . | . | TRBV6-2/TRBV6-3